The T cell receptor beta chain described here comes from a study of T cells in localized non-small cell lung cancer. General study results and limits: The study sequenced only one region of the tumor. As a result, intratumor heterogeneity could not be excluded and remains possible. Median detection of top 100 tumor clones in adjacent lung was 55 to 60 clones.

The germline V gene encodes CDR1 MNHEY and CDR2 SVGAGI. V gave up 0 bases and J gave up 5 bases, with 5 bases separating them. The CDR3 has 12 amino acids. A single count supports this clone. Its antigen is as yet unknown. The assay was immunoSEQ multiplex PCR, and TCRdb's table has in-frame clones only and misses some. This table holds about 25,000 clones, around 88% found once. The TCR was taken from a woman aged 40-69 years with stage III lung adenocarcinoma. Material: peripheral blood mononuclear cells, obtained before any cancer treatment. The chain uses TRBV6-5 and TRBJ2-7; D gene ambiguous. The CDR3 DNA reads as TGTGCCAGCAGTTACTCGAGAAACGAGCAGTACTTC. Translation: CASSYSRNEQYF.